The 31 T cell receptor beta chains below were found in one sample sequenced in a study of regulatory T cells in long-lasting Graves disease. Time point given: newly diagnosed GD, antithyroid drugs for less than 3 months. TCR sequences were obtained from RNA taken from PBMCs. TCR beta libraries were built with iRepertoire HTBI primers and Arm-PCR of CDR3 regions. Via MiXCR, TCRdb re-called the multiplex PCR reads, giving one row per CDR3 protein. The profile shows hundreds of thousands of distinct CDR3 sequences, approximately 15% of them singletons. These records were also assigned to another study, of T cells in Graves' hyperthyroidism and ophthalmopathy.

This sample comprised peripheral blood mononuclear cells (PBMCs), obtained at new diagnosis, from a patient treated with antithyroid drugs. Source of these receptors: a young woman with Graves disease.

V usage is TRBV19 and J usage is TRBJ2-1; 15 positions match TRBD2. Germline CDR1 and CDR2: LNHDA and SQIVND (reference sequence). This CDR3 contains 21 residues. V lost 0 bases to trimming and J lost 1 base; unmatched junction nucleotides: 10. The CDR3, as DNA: TGTGCCAGTAGTATAGATGACCCGGGACTAGCGGGAGGAGGGTCCTACAATGAGCAGTTCTTC. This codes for CASSIDDPGLAGGGSYNEQFF.

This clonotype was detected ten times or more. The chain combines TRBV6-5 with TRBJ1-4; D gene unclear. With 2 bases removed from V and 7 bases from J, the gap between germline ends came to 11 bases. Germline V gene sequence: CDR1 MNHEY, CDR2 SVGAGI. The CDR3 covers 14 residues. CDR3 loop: CASSYLGLSEKLFF. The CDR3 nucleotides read TGTGCCAGCAGTTACCTCGGACTGAGTGAAAAACTGTTTTTT.

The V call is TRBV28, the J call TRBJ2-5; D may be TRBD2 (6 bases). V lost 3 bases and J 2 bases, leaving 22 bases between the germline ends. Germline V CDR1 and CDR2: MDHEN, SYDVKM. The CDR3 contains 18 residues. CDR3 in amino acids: CASSFQYRVGGEQETQYF. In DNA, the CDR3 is TGTGCCAGCAGTTTCCAATATCGAGTCGGGGGAGAACAAGAGACCCAGTACTTC.

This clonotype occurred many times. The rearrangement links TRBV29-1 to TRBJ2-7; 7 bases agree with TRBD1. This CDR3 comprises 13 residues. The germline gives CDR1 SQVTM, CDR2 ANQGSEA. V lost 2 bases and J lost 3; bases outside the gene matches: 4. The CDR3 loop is CSVERQGSYEQYF. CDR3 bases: TGCAGCGTTGAACGACAGGGAAGCTACGAGCAGTACTTC.

In DNA, the CDR3 is TGTGCCAGCAGCGCGAACCCATACGCCGGGGAGCTGTTTTTT. Translation gives CASSANPYAGELFF. This sequence joins TRBV14 and TRBJ2-2; the D is unclear. V dropped 5 bases and J dropped 6 bases, with 13 bases sitting between them. CDR3 length: 14 residues. The V gene's germline CDR1 is SGHDN and CDR2 FVKESK.

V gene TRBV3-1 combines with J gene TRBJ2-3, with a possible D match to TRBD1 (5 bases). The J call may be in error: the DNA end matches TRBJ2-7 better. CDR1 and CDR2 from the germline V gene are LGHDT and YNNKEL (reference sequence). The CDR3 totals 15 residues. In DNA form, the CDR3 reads TGTGCCAGCAGCCAAGAATCTCGACAGAACTACGAGCAGTACTTC. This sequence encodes CASSQESRQNYEQYF.

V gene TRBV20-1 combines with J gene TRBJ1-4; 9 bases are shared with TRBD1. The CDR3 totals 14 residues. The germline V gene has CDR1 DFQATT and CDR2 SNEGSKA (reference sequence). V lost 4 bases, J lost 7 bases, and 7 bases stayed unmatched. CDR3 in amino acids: CSAKMGQGGEKLFF. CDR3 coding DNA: TGCAGTGCTAAGATGGGACAGGGTGGTGAAAAACTGTTTTTT.

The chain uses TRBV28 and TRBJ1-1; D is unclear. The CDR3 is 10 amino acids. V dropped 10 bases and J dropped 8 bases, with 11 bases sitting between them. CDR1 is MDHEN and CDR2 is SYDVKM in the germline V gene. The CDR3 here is CATSRLEAFF. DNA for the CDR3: TGTGCCACCTCCAGGTTGGAAGCTTTCTTT.

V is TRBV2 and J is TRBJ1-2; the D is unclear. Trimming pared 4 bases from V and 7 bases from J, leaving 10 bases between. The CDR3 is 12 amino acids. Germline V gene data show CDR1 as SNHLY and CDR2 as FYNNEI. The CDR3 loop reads CASSARVTGYTF. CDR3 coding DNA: TGTGCCAGCAGTGCTAGGGTTACTGGCTACACCTTC.

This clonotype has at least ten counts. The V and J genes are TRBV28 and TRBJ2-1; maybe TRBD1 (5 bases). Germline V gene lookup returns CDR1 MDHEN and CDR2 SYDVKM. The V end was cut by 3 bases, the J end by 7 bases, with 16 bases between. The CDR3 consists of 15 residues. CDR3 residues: CASSLGLVSLNEQFF. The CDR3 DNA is TGTGCCAGCAGTTTGGGGCTAGTCTCCTTGAATGAGCAGTTCTTC.

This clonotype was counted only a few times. CDR3 DNA sequence: TGTGCCAGCAGCGACTACAGGGCCTACAATGAGCAGTTCTTC. Amino acids: CASSDYRAYNEQFF. This rearrangement joins TRBV6-2 or TRBV6-3 to TRBJ2-1; the D gene is possibly TRBD1 (6 bases). The CDR3 extends over 14 amino acids. CDR1 is MNHEY and CDR2 is SVGEGT in the germline V gene. The germline V and J ends were trimmed by 6 bases and 2 bases, with 11 bases remaining between them.

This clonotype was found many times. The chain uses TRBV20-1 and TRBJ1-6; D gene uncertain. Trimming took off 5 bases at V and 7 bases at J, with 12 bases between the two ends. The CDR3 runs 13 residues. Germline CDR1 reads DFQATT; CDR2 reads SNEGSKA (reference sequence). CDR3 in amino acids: CSAPTQANSPLHF. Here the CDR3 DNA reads TGCAGTGCTCCAACACAAGCAAATTCACCCCTCCACTTT.

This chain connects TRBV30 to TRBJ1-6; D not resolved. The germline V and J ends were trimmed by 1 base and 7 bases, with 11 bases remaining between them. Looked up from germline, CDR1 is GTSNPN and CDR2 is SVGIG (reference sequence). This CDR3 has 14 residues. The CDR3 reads CAWSGKGRNSPLHF. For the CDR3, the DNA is TGTGCCTGGAGTGGAAAAGGGAGGAATTCACCCCTCCACTTT.

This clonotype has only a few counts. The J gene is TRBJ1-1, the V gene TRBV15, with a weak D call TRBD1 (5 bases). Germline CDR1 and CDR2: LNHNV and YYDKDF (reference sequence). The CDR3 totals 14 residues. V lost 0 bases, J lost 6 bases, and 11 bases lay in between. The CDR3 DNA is TGTGCCACCAGCAGAGATCGAGGGGTGTCTGAAGCTTTCTTT. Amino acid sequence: CATSRDRGVSEAFF.

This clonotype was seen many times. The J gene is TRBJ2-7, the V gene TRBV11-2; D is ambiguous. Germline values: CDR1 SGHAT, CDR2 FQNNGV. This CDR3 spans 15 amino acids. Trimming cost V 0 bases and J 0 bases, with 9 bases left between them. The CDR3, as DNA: TGTGCCAGCAGCTTAGACGGCATATACTCCTACGAGCAGTACTTC. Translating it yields CASSLDGIYSYEQYF.

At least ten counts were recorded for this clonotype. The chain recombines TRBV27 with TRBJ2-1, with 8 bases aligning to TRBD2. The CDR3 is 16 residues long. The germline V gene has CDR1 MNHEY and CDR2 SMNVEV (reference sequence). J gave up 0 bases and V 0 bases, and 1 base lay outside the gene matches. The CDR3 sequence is CASSLSLAGSYNEQFF. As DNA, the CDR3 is TGTGCCAGCAGTTTATCCCTAGCGGGCTCCTACAATGAGCAGTTCTTC.

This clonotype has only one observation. The DNA of the CDR3 is TGTGCCGGACTTTTGGGTCATGGCGGGGAGCTGTTTTTT. Its protein product is CAGLLGHGGELFF. This chain links TRBV12-3 or TRBV12-4 with TRBJ2-2; a weak D match, TRBD2 (5 bases). The CDR3 length is 13 residues. V lost 11 bases, J lost 7 bases, and 17 bases lay in between.

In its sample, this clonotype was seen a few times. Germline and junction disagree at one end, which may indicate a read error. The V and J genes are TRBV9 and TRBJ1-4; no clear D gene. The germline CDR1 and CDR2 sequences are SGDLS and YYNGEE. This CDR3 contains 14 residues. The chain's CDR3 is CASSADGQNEKLFF. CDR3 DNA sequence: TGTGCCAGTAGCGCGGACGGCCAGAATGAAAAACTGTTTTTT.

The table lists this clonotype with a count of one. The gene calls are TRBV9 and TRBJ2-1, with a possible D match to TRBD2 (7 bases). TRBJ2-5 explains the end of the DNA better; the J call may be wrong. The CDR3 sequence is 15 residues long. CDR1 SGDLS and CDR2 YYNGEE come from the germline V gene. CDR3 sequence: CASSVGGGTEETQYF. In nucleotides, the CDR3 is TGTGCCAGCAGCGTAGGGGGGGGCACGGAAGAGACCCAGTACTTC.

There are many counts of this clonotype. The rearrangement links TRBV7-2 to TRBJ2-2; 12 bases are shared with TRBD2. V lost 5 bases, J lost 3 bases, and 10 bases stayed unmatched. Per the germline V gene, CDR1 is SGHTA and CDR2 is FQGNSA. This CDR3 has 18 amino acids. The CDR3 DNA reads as TGTGCCAGCAGCCTGAGGACTAGCGGGATGGGAGACACCGGGGAGCTGTTTTTT. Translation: CASSLRTSGMGDTGELFF.

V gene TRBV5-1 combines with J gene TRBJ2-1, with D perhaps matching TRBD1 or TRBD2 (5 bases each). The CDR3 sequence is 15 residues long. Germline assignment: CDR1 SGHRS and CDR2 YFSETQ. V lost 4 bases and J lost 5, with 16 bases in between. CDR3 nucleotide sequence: TGCGCCAGCAGCCCGGGACCCGGGATGAACAATGAGCAGTTCTTC. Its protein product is CASSPGPGMNNEQFF.

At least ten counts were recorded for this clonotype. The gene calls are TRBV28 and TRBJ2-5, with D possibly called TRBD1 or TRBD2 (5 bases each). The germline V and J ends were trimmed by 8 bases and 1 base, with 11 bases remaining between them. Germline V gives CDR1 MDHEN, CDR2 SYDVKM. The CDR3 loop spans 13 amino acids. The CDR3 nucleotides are TGTGCCAGCGGTGGGACCCCCCAAGAGACCCAGTACTTC. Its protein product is CASGGTPQETQYF.

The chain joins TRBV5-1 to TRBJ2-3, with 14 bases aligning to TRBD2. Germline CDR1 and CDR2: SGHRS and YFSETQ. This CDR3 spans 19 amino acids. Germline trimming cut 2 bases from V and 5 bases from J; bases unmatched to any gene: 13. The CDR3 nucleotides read TGCGCCAGCAGCTTCCTCCCCCCTGGACTAGCGGGAGGAATAGATACGCAGTATTTT. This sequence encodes CASSFLPPGLAGGIDTQYF.

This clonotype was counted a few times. CDR3 sequence: CASSQGLDTQYF. Written as DNA, the CDR3 is TGTGCCAGCAGCCAGGGCTTGGATACGCAGTATTTT. V and J are TRBV12-3 or TRBV12-4 and TRBJ2-3; TRBD1 might be the D (5 bases). The CDR3 consists of 12 residues. The V and J ends lost 6 bases and 6 bases respectively, with 10 bases between them.

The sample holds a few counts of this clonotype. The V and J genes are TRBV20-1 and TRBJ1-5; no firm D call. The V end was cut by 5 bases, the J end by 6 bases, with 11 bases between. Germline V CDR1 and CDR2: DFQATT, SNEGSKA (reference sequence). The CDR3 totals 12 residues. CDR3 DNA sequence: TGCAGTGCTCTTATTCCGGGTCAGCCCCAGCATTTT. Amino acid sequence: CSALIPGQPQHF.

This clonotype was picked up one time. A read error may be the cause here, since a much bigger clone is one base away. The CDR3 DNA follows: TGCAGTGCTAGAGATCAAGAGACCCAGTACTTC. Protein product: CSARDQETQYF. This sequence joins TRBV20-1 and TRBJ2-5; D not resolved. The CDR3 has 11 residues. V was trimmed by 0 bases and J by 2 bases, leaving 1 base between them. From germline, CDR1 is DFQATT and CDR2 SNEGSKA (reference sequence).

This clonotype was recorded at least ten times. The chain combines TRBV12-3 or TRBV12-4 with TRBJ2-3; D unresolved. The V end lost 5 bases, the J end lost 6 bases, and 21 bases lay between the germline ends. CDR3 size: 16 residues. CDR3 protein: CASSRPNFLWADTQYF. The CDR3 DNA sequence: TGTGCCAGCAGTCGCCCTAACTTTCTTTGGGCTGATACGCAGTATTTT.

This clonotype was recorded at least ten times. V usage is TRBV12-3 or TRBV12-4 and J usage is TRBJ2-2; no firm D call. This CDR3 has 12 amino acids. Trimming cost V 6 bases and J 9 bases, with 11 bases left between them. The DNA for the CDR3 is TGTGCCAGCAGACCACATGGATGGGAGCTGTTTTTT. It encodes CASRPHGWELFF.

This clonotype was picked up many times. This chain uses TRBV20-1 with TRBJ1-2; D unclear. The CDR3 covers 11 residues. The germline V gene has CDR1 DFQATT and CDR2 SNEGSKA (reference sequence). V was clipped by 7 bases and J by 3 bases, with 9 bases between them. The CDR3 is CSVPGYYGYTF. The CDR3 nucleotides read TGCAGTGTGCCGGGCTACTATGGCTACACCTTC.

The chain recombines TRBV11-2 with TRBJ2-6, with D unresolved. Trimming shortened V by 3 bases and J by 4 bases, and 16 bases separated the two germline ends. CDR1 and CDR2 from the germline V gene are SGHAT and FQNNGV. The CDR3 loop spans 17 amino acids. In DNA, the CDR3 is TGTGCCAGCAGCTTTGTGTCGCAGGCTGGAGGGGCCAACGTCCTGACTTTC. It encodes CASSFVSQAGGANVLTF.

Written as DNA, the CDR3 is TGCGCCAGCACCCTTTCGCAGAGTATGGGGCGGGAGCTGTTTTTT. Its protein is CASTLSQSMGRELFF. This chain links TRBV5-1 with TRBJ2-2; possibly TRBD1 for D (5 bases). Trimming left V 6 bases short and J 9 bases short, with 21 bases between. The length of the CDR3 is 15 residues. The germline V gene encodes CDR1 SGHRS and CDR2 YFSETQ.